A single sample is the source of the 7 T cell receptor beta chains below, sequenced in a study of CD8+ T cells in alopecia areata listed by TCRdb under 2018. The label giving this sample's time point can be read as: about four weeks on oral tofacitinib. According to the study, the label for this sample's treatment or condition signals: oral pan-JAK inhibitor, 5-10 mg twice daily. Lesional scalp punch biopsies and peripheral blood were collected from alopecia areata patients. Receptor amplification or capture employed the immunoSEQ multiplex PCR assay. To provide template for TCR sequencing, every sample had RNA extracted and reverse transcribed into cDNA. The table comes from immuneACCESS by way of TCRdb, which keeps in-frame sequences with V and J called. Part of the clones is missing from these tables; in studies checked, under half for an unresolved V gene and the rest for unknown reasons. The sample data list around 19,000 clones, and 59% of these were observed just once. The ten largest make up 8% to 10% of the sample.

The sequencing used skin, collected at week 4, from a patient treated with tofacitinib. The source of these receptors is a human donor with alopecia areata.

The chain has TRBV2 and TRBJ1-5; D may be TRBD1 (6 bases). The germline V gene encodes CDR1 SNHLY and CDR2 FYNNEI. This CDR3 region has 15 residues. The V end lost 8 bases, the J end lost 2 bases, and 16 bases lay between the germline ends. The CDR3 loop is CASDLQGWGNQPQHF. CDR3 nucleotide sequence: TGTGCCAGCGACTTACAGGGCTGGGGCAATCAGCCCCAGCATTTT.

The chain carries TRBV11-2 and TRBJ2-3, with 8 bases lining up with TRBD2. This CDR3 has 17 amino acids. Germline loops: CDR1 SGHAT, CDR2 FQNNGV. After removal of 1 base from V and 1 base from J, the junction contained 7 bases not matched to a gene. CDR3 DNA: TGTGCCAGCAGCTTAGGGGCGGGGGGCCATGGCACAGATACGCAGTATTTT. Protein sequence: CASSLGAGGHGTDTQYF.

This rearrangement joins TRBV4-1 to TRBJ1-2; 7 bases align to TRBD1. Germline CDR1 MGHRA, CDR2 YSYEKL. This CDR3 is built from 16 residues. Losses at the gene ends were 1 base for V and 2 bases for J; bases not matched to a gene: 7. The CDR3 loop reads CASSQVLTGLNYGYTF. The DNA of the CDR3 is TGCGCCAGCAGCCAAGTTCTGACAGGGCTAAACTATGGCTACACCTTC.

A remark on this clone: Compared with germline, one end of the junction differs, possibly owing to a read error. This chain connects TRBV7-2 to TRBJ1-1, with D maybe TRBD1 (5 bases). The CDR3 is made up of 11 amino acids. The germline V gene has CDR1 SGHTA and CDR2 FQGNSA. This CDR3 is CGGFMNTEAFF. DNA of the CDR3: TGCGGGGGGTTCATGAACACTGAAGCTTTCTTT.

In this sample, this clone turned up a few times. The chain links TRBV11-2 to TRBJ2-1, with 11 bases that match TRBD2. V was clipped by 3 bases and J by 3 bases; unmatched bases: 4. This CDR3 has 16 residues. Germline loops: CDR1 SGHAT, CDR2 FQNNGV. The CDR3 region is CASSFRLAGFYNEQFF. The CDR3 coding sequence is TGTGCCAGCAGCTTCCGACTAGCGGGGTTCTACAATGAGCAGTTCTTC.

This clone was recorded only once. The chain carries TRBV6-1 and TRBJ2-2, with 11 nucleotides matching TRBD2. Germline CDR1 MNHNS, CDR2 SASEGT. V shed 3 bases, J shed 4 bases, and the junction held 1 base outside the gene matches. CDR3 length equals 15 residues. This chain's CDR3 is CASSDGLAGTGELFF. CDR3 in DNA: TGTGCCAGCAGTGATGGACTAGCGGGCACCGGGGAGCTGTTTTTT.

V is TRBV5-1 and J is TRBJ2-2; D not certain. The CDR3 is 16 residues long. Germline V gives CDR1 SGHRS, CDR2 YFSETQ. The V and J ends lost 1 base and 0 bases respectively, with 10 bases between them. The CDR3 DNA follows: TGCGCCAGCAGCTTGATGGGAACCGCGAACACCGGGGAGCTGTTTTTT. It translates to CASSLMGTANTGELFF. The full variable domain, with the rest looked up from reference TRBV5-1 and TRBJ2-2, is KAGVTQTPRYLIKTRGQQVTLSCSPISGHRSVSWYQQTPGQGLQFLFEYFSETQRNKGNFPGRFSGRQFSNSRSEMNVSTLELGDSALYLCASSLMGTANTGELFFGEGSRLTVL.